This T cell receptor (beta chain) was identified during a study of blood T cell repertoires in COVID-19. The CDR3 has 15 amino acids. Germline V gene lookup returns CDR1 SNHLY and CDR2 FYNNEI. The V and J ends lost 6 bases and 1 base, in that order; junction bases with no gene match: 3. Authors' analysis steps: Scientists estimated how many nucleated cells there were by amplifying reference gene primers. Libraries were prepared by immunoSEQ multiplex PCR; TCRdb keeps only in-frame clonotypes and omits some of them. V and J calls and clone size are those listed in that table; D and trimming were worked out from the DNA. The sample includes a few hundred thousand clones, just under 90% seen only once; the top ten take around 1.3%.

The V gene is TRBV2, the J gene TRBJ2-3; 11 positions agree with TRBD2. Sequenced material: PBMCs or T cells enriched from blood (not recorded which). This TCR came from a man under 40 who had recovered from COVID-19. CDR3 loop: CASRKLAGGTDTQYF. CDR3 bases: TGTGCCAGCAGGAAACTAGCGGGGGGCACAGATACGCAGTATTTT.